These T cell receptor beta chains were read from a single sample in a study of T cells after yellow fever vaccination. Each CDR3 protein gets one entry after TCRdb re-called the 5' RACE reads with MiXCR. The sample carries 300,000 or so distinct CDR3 sequences, 7% to 10% recorded once. Source: PBMCs, taken roughly 47 days after the first yellow fever vaccination. These receptors were taken from a man aged 18 to 35 who received the YFV17D yellow fever vaccine. The CDR3 runs from the conserved cysteine through the conserved F or W. The order of the fields is D gene, J gene, V gene, clone size, CDR3 DNA, CDR3 protein. A D gene is named only where the DNA matches it firmly. Rows give clone size only sometimes, using once, few, many, or a class for an expanded clone.

D: TRBD1
J: TRBJ2-5
V: TRBV20-1
size: many
DNA: TGCAGTGCTAGGCTCGGTGACAGGGTCGAGACCCAGTACTTC
CDR3: CSARLGDRVETQYF

D: -
J: TRBJ2-3
V: TRBV29-1
size: few
DNA: TGCAGCGTTGAAGAAGAGACAGATACGCAGTATTTT
CDR3: CSVEEETDTQYF

D: -
J: TRBJ2-1
V: TRBV6-2/TRBV6-3
size: few
DNA: TGTGCCAGCAGTTACGCACGAGCGCCGACCTACAATGAGCAGTTCTTC
CDR3: CASSYARAPTYNEQFF

D: -
J: TRBJ1-4
V: TRBV7-8
size: few
DNA: TGTGCCAGCAGCTTAGGTCCCCCGGCTAATGAAAAACTGTTTTTT
CDR3: CASSLGPPANEKLFF

D: -
J: TRBJ2-3
V: TRBV11-2
size: -
DNA: TGTGCCAGCAGCCCACCTCCCCTCGATACGCAGTATTTT
CDR3: CASSPPPLDTQYF

D: -
J: TRBJ2-2
V: TRBV12-3/TRBV12-4
size: -
DNA: TGTGCCAGCAGGCCCCTTAGCTTGGGGGCAGGCGGGGAGCTGTTTTTT
CDR3: CASRPLSLGAGGELFF

D: -
J: TRBJ1-2
V: TRBV4-3
size: -
DNA: TGCGCCAGCAGCCCAGTCAGGGCAGGGGCAAACACCTTC
CDR3: CASSPVRAGANTF

D: -
J: TRBJ2-7
V: TRBV11-2
size: -
DNA: TGTGGCAGCAGCACAGTACAGGGGACTGGCTACGAGCAGTACTTC
CDR3: CGSSTVQGTGYEQYF

D: TRBD1
J: TRBJ2-2
V: TRBV4-1
size: -
DNA: TGCGCCAGCAGCCAAGAGGTACAGGGGGCTAACACCGGGGAGCTGTTTTTT
CDR3: CASSQEVQGANTGELFF

D: -
J: TRBJ2-5
V: TRBV7-2
size: many
DNA: TGTGCCAGCAGCAACCCAGTTAAAGAGACCCAGTACTTC
CDR3: CASSNPVKETQYF

D: -
J: TRBJ1-3
V: TRBV9
size: many
DNA: TGTGCCAGCAGCGTCGCTTCAGGACTCTCTGGAAACACCATATATTTT
CDR3: CASSVASGLSGNTIYF

D: TRBD1
J: TRBJ1-6
V: TRBV5-1
size: -
DNA: TGCGCCAGCAGCGGTGGGACAGGGAGGGATTCACCCCTCCACTTT
CDR3: CASSGGTGRDSPLHF

D: TRBD1
J: TRBJ2-5
V: TRBV3-1
size: few
DNA: TGTGCCAGCAGCCTGTTCAGGACAGGGGTAGGAGAGACCCAGTACTTC
CDR3: CASSLFRTGVGETQYF

D: -
J: TRBJ2-2
V: TRBV5-1
size: -
DNA: TGCGCCAGCGGTGATCGGGGGCCGTTAAGTGGGGAGCTGTTTTTT
CDR3: CASGDRGPLSGELFF

D: -
J: TRBJ2-3
V: TRBV20-1
size: -
DNA: TGCAGTGCTAGAGAGGATTATTCGTGGGGGGGCCCTAGCACAGATACGCAGTATTTT
CDR3: CSAREDYSWGGPSTDTQYF

D: -
J: TRBJ2-2
V: TRBV13
size: few
DNA: TGTGCCAGCAGCGGAACCTTGGACAGATCGACCGGGGAGCTGTTTTTT
CDR3: CASSGTLDRSTGELFF

D: TRBD1
J: TRBJ2-7
V: TRBV5-3
size: few
DNA: TGTGCCAGAAGCTTGGGGACAGGGCCTATGGAGCAGTACTTC
CDR3: CARSLGTGPMEQYF

D: -
J: TRBJ1-6
V: TRBV4-3
size: -
DNA: TGCGCCAGCAGCCAAGAGGAGCGAGATTCACCCCTCCACTTT
CDR3: CASSQEERDSPLHF

D: -
J: TRBJ2-3
V: TRBV18
size: -
DNA: TGTGCCAGCTCCCGACGGTGGTCGGATACGCAGTATTTT
CDR3: CASSRRWSDTQYF

D: -
J: TRBJ1-2
V: TRBV4-3
size: few
DNA: TGCGCCAGCAGCCAAGTTGACAGCTATGGCTACACCTTC
CDR3: CASSQVDSYGYTF

D: -
J: TRBJ2-7
V: TRBV18
size: -
DNA: TGTGCCAGCTCATCCACAGGTACCGAGCAGTACTTC
CDR3: CASSSTGTEQYF

D: -
J: TRBJ1-5
V: TRBV28
size: few
DNA: TGTGCCAGCAGTTCAGGGAGGTCCGCTAGCAATCAGCCCCAGCATTTT
CDR3: CASSSGRSASNQPQHF

D: -
J: TRBJ2-3
V: TRBV9
size: few
DNA: TGTGCCAGCAGCGACAGAGCTTTGGGAGATACGCAGTATTTT
CDR3: CASSDRALGDTQYF